These 29 T cell receptor beta chains were all obtained from the same sample, sequenced in a study of T cell responses to AZD1222 COVID-19 vaccine. The assay was immunoSEQ multiplex PCR, and TCRdb's table has in-frame clones only and misses some. This table has around 140,000 clones, under 90% appearing once. Here the sequenced sample was peripheral blood, taken 28 days after the second AZD1222 dose. The receptors come from an adult who received the AZD1222 COVID-19 vaccine.

This chain uses TRBV14 with TRBJ2-1, with 9 bases matching TRBD2. Trimming at V came to 0 bases and at J to 6 bases, leaving 6 bases not matched to a gene. The CDR3 extends over 16 amino acids. CDR1 is SGHDN and CDR2 is FVKESK in the germline V gene. CDR3 DNA sequence: TGTGCCAGCAGCCAAGACCTTCCTAGCGGGGTCAATGAGCAGTTCTTC. This gives the protein CASSQDLPSGVNEQFF.

V and J are TRBV10-3 and TRBJ1-3, with D possibly TRBD1 on 5 matching bases. The CDR3 totals 15 residues. Deletions cut 4 bases from V and 1 base from J, with 11 bases between. Germline CDR1 ENHRY, CDR2 SYGVKD. As DNA, the CDR3 is TGTGCCATCAGTGGGAAGAGGGGATCTGGAAACACCATATATTTT. Its translation is CAISGKRGSGNTIYF.

This chain connects TRBV18 to TRBJ2-7, with D hard to call. Germline assignment: CDR1 KGHSH and CDR2 LQKENI. V lost 6 bases, J lost 2 bases, and 11 bases lay in between. This CDR3 is built from 13 residues. CDR3 in amino acids: CASSLDFAYEQYF. The CDR3 region has the DNA TGTGCCAGCTCTCTCGACTTTGCCTACGAGCAGTACTTC.

In its sample, this clone was seen a few times. V is TRBV12-3 or TRBV12-4 and J is TRBJ1-2, with D tentatively TRBD1 (5 bases). V dropped 2 bases and J dropped 6 bases, with 10 bases sitting between them. The CDR3 is 13 amino acids. The CDR3, as DNA: TGTGCCAGCAGTTTATCGTCGGGGGATGGCTACACCTTC. Protein product: CASSLSSGDGYTF.

This rearrangement joins TRBV7-2 to TRBJ2-7, with TRBD2 matching 10 bases. J lost 6 bases, V lost 3 bases, and 8 bases had no gene match. The germline V gene has CDR1 SGHTA and CDR2 FQGNSA. The CDR3 loop spans 15 amino acids. In DNA, the CDR3 is TGTGCCAGCAGCTTTGCTAGCGGGAGAGAAGGCGAGCAGTACTTC. Translating gives CASSFASGREGEQYF.

The chain couples TRBV19 to TRBJ2-4; the match to TRBD1 covers 9 bases. The germline V gene has CDR1 LNHDA and CDR2 SQIVND (reference sequence). Trimming at V came to 3 bases and at J to 6 bases, leaving 6 bases not matched to a gene. The CDR3 has 15 amino acids. The DNA for the CDR3 is TGTGCCAGTAGTATCGGTACAGGGGGCGCAAACATTCAGTACTTC. Protein product: CASSIGTGGANIQYF.

The chain has TRBV30 and TRBJ1-4; D possibly corresponds to TRBD1 (6 bases). Germline V gives CDR1 GTSNPN, CDR2 SVGIG (reference sequence). CDR3 length: 13 amino acids. V gave up 8 bases and J gave up 4 bases, with 14 bases separating them. CDR3 region: CAAAGTSNEKLFF. CDR3 nucleotides: TGTGCCGCAGCGGGGACAAGTAATGAAAAACTGTTTTTT.

The chain is built from TRBV14 and TRBJ1-1; TRBD1 matches at 8 bases. Germline trimming cut 4 bases from V and 1 base from J; bases unmatched to any gene: 17. This CDR3 contains 19 residues. The germline V gene encodes CDR1 SGHDN and CDR2 FVKESK. The CDR3 DNA follows: TGTGCCAGCAGCCTTGAAACGACAGGGGTCACCTCGGGGAACACTGAAGCTTTCTTT. Amino acid sequence: CASSLETTGVTSGNTEAFF.

This chain joins TRBV10-2 and TRBJ2-1, with 9 nucleotides matching TRBD2. The V gene's germline CDR1 is WSHSY and CDR2 SAAADI. V trimming: 5 bases; J trimming: 0 bases; junction bases outside the gene matches: 8. CDR3 length: 17 amino acids. CDR3 residues: CASSPLAGGISYNEQFF. DNA of the CDR3: TGCGCCAGCAGTCCCCTGGCGGGAGGGATCTCCTACAATGAGCAGTTCTTC.

The rearrangement joins TRBV6-2 or TRBV6-3 to TRBJ1-4, with D maybe TRBD1 (6 bases). Germline CDR1 and CDR2: MNHEY and SVGEGT. V lost 2 bases and J lost 8, with 12 bases in between. This CDR3 has 14 amino acids. CDR3 in amino acids: CASSYVGAGEKLFF. CDR3 DNA: TGTGCCAGCAGTTACGTGGGGGCGGGCGAAAAACTGTTTTTT.

This chain joins TRBV28 and TRBJ1-2; D gene uncertain. Between the trimmed V and J ends, which lost 1 base and 1 base, there was a span of 7 bases. Germline-derived CDR1 and CDR2 are MDHEN and SYDVKM. This CDR3 has 14 amino acids. CDR3 sequence (DNA): TGTGCCAGCAGTTTATTGGGCTATAACTATGGCTACACCTTC. Translating gives CASSLLGYNYGYTF.

V usage is TRBV7-3 and J usage is TRBJ1-4; 9 nucleotides line up with TRBD1. The CDR3 is made up of 16 amino acids. Losses at the gene ends were 4 bases for V and 8 bases for J; bases not matched to a gene: 11. Germline V gives CDR1 SGHTA, CDR2 FQGTGA. CDR3 nucleotides: TGTGCCAGCAGCTCTCAACGGGACAGGGTAAGGGAAAAACTGTTTTTT. Translated, it gives CASSSQRDRVREKLFF.

The rearrangement joins TRBV5-1 to TRBJ2-3; D call uncertain. The germline V and J ends were trimmed by 4 bases and 2 bases, with 5 bases remaining between them. From germline, CDR1 is SGHRS and CDR2 YFSETQ. The CDR3 runs 12 residues. CDR3 sequence reads: CASSKLTDTQYF. The CDR3 region has the DNA TGCGCCAGCAGCAAACTCACAGATACGCAGTATTTT.

The chain has TRBV18 and TRBJ1-6; maybe TRBD1 (6 bases). V was clipped by 3 bases and J by 8 bases, with 20 bases between them. This CDR3 is 17 amino acids long. From germline, CDR1 is KGHSH and CDR2 LQKENI. This CDR3 is CASSPLRPQGGDSPLHF. CDR3 nucleotide sequence: TGTGCCAGCTCACCCCTTAGACCACAGGGAGGCGATTCACCCCTCCACTTT.

The chain is built from TRBV7-2 and TRBJ1-5; TRBD1 agrees at 10 bases. CDR1 is SGHTA, CDR2 FQGNSA, per germline. V trimming: 1 base; J trimming: 2 bases; junction bases outside the gene matches: 2. This CDR3 has 16 amino acids. CDR3 nucleotides: TGTGCCAGCAGCTTAGTAGGGACAGGGGGCAATCAGCCCCAGCATTTT. This sequence encodes CASSLVGTGGNQPQHF.

The CDR3 protein is CASSFDRAANYGYTF. The CDR3 coding sequence is TGTGCCAGCAGCTTCGACAGGGCAGCTAACTATGGCTACACCTTC. V is TRBV5-4 and J is TRBJ1-2, with 7 bases aligning to TRBD1. With 2 bases clipped from V and 0 bases from J, the junction kept 4 bases outside the gene matches. Germline loops: CDR1 SGHNT, CDR2 YYREEE (reference sequence). The CDR3 runs to 15 residues.

This rearrangement joins TRBV19 to TRBJ2-2; D perhaps matches TRBD2 (5 bases). The germline V and J ends were trimmed by 3 bases and 0 bases, with 14 bases remaining between them. This CDR3 has 17 amino acids. Germline CDR1 is LNHDA and CDR2 is SQIVND (reference sequence). The CDR3 region has the DNA TGTGCCAGTAGTATTACTCTGCGGAGGACGAACACCGGGGAGCTGTTTTTT. Its protein is CASSITLRRTNTGELFF.

CDR3 in amino acids: CASSSTGSSSRVLYEQYF. The CDR3 region has the DNA TGTGCCAGCAGTTCAACTGGATCCTCGTCAAGGGTGCTTTACGAGCAGTACTTC. The gene calls are TRBV28 and TRBJ2-7; unclear D gene. Germline V gene sequence: CDR1 MDHEN, CDR2 SYDVKM. Trimming took 4 bases from V and 4 from J, leaving 26 bases between them. The CDR3 spans 18 residues.

The chain combines TRBV6-6 with TRBJ1-3; no definite D call. Germline CDR1 is MNHNY and CDR2 is SVGAGI (reference sequence). Trimming cost V 5 bases and J 4 bases, with 21 bases left between them. The CDR3 loop spans 17 amino acids. CDR3 amino acids: CASSPEPIHTAGNTIYF. The CDR3 DNA follows: TGTGCCAGCAGTCCCGAGCCCATACACACCGCCGGAAACACCATATATTTT.

The CDR3 reads CASSVEGETYNSPLHF. CDR3 coding DNA: TGTGCCAGCAGCGTAGAGGGGGAAACCTATAATTCACCCCTCCACTTT. The chain couples TRBV9 to TRBJ1-6, with D perhaps matching TRBD1 (6 bases). V was cut by 0 bases and J by 2 bases, with 9 bases left in between. Germline CDR1 and CDR2: SGDLS and YYNGEE. The CDR3 sequence is 16 residues long.

CDR3 sequence: CAWSAEGIRNQPQHF. CDR3 bases: TGTGCCTGGAGTGCCGAAGGGATCCGGAATCAGCCCCAGCATTTT. This chain joins TRBV30 and TRBJ1-5; D is unclear. This CDR3 is built from 15 residues. V was cut by 1 base and J by 4 bases, with 14 bases left in between. Per the germline V gene, CDR1 is GTSNPN and CDR2 is SVGIG (reference sequence).

The CDR3 bases are TGTGCCCAAGTAGGGACAGGTCCTCTTCTGGAGACCCAGTACTTC. Translation: CAQVGTGPLLETQYF. This chain links TRBV6-4 with TRBJ2-5, with 8 nucleotides matching TRBD1. CDR1 is MRHNA, CDR2 SNTAGT, per germline. V lost 11 bases to trimming and J lost 5 bases; unmatched junction nucleotides: 16. This CDR3 is built from 15 residues.

The CDR3 loop is CATSVATGAEKLFF. The CDR3 bases are TGTGCCACCAGTGTGGCGACAGGGGCCGAAAAACTGTTTTTT. The genes are TRBV24-1 and TRBJ1-4; TRBD1 agrees at 8 bases. This CDR3 is built from 14 residues. V lost 5 bases, J lost 8 bases, and 6 bases stayed unmatched. CDR1 is KGHDR and CDR2 is SFDVKD in the germline V gene.

The chain has TRBV9 and TRBJ2-2; TRBD2 is a possible D gene (5 bases). Germline CDR1 is SGDLS and CDR2 is YYNGEE. The CDR3 covers 16 residues. V lost 0 bases to trimming and J lost 2 bases, with 11 bases between them. Here the CDR3 reads CASSVDPSLNTGELFF. In DNA, the CDR3 is TGTGCCAGCAGCGTAGATCCTAGCCTTAACACCGGGGAGCTGTTTTTT.

The chain recombines TRBV10-1 with TRBJ1-2, with D hard to call. The CDR3 totals 12 residues. Trimming removed 10 bases at V and 8 bases at J, with 17 bases between. The germline CDR1 and CDR2 sequences are WNHNN and SYGVQD (reference sequence). The CDR3 nucleotides read TGCGCCACCACACGGGAGCCCCGAGGCTACACCTTC. Its translation: CATTREPRGYTF.

The chain links TRBV14 to TRBJ1-4; 8 nucleotides line up with TRBD1. V was clipped by 5 bases and J by 8 bases; unmatched bases: 4. The CDR3 is 13 amino acids. CDR1 SGHDN and CDR2 FVKESK come from the germline V gene. The CDR3 reads CASSVYRGEKLFF. As DNA, the CDR3 is TGTGCCAGCAGCGTATACAGGGGGGAAAAACTGTTTTTT. Drawing the rest from reference TRBV14 and TRBJ1-4, the complete variable domain is EAGVTQFPSHSVIEKGQTVTLRCDPISGHDNLYWYRRVMGKEIKFLLHFVKESKQDESGMPNNRFLAERTGGTYSTLKVQPAELEDSGVYFCASSVYRGEKLFFGSGTQLSVL.

This clone is a singleton in its sample. This CDR3 reads CASSLSPQGASGELFF. In DNA form, the CDR3 reads TGTGCCAGCAGCCTCTCTCCACAGGGGGCAAGCGGGGAGCTGTTTTTT. The chain links TRBV7-3 to TRBJ2-2; TRBD1 aligns across 9 bases. The CDR3 has 16 residues. J lost 7 bases, V lost 5 bases, and 11 bases had no gene match. Germline CDR1 SGHTA, CDR2 FQGTGA.

This rearrangement joins TRBV11-1 to TRBJ2-4, with 11 bases matching TRBD1. The CDR3 runs 15 residues. CDR1 and CDR2 (germline): SGHAT, FQDESV (reference sequence). Trimming cost V 5 bases and J 1 base; bases outside gene matches: 1. DNA of the CDR3: TGTGCCAGCAGCCGGGACAGGGGGGCCAAAAACATTCAGTACTTC. As protein: CASSRDRGAKNIQYF.

V and J are TRBV6-2 or TRBV6-3 and TRBJ1-1; D remains ambiguous. Germline V gene sequence: CDR1 MNHEY, CDR2 SVGEGT. The V end lost 5 bases, the J end lost 11 bases, and 15 bases lay between the germline ends. The CDR3 contains 12 residues. The CDR3 DNA reads as TGTGCCAGCAGTCCGGTTATTGGGGAGGCTTTCTTT. Amino acids: CASSPVIGEAFF.